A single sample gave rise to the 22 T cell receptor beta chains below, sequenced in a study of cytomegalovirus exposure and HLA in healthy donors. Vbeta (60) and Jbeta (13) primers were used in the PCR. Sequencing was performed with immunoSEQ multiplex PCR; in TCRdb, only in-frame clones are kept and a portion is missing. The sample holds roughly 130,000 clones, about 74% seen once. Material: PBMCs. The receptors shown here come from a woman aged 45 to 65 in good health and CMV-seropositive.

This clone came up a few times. CDR3 DNA: TGCGCCAGCAGCTTAGCCCCCATTCCCAGGGCAGGGGTCGCCTACGAGCAGTACTTC. Protein product: CASSLAPIPRAGVAYEQYF. The chain has TRBV5-1 and TRBJ2-7; weak D call: TRBD1 (6 bases). Germline V gene sequence: CDR1 SGHRS, CDR2 YFSETQ. The CDR3 consists of 19 residues. The germline V and J ends were trimmed by 2 bases and 2 bases, with 26 bases remaining between them.

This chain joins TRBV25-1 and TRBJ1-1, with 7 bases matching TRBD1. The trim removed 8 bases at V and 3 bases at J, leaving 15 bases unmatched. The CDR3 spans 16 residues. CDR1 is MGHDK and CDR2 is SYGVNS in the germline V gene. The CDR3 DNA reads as TGTGCCAGCGGAGTAGCGTCCGGGACAGAGGACACTGAAGCTTTCTTT. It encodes CASGVASGTEDTEAFF.

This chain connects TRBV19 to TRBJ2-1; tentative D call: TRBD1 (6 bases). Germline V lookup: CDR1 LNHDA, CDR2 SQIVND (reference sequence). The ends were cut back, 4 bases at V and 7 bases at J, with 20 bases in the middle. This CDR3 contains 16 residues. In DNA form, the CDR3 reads TGTGCCAGTAGTACCCCTAAGACAGGATCTGGGAATGAGCAGTTCTTC. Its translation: CASSTPKTGSGNEQFF.

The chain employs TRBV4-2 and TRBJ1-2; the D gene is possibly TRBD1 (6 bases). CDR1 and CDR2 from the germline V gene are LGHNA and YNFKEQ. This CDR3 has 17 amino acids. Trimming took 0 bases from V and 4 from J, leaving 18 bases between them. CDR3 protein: CASSQDETGGGTYGYTF. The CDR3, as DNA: TGTGCCAGCAGCCAAGACGAGACGGGGGGCGGAACCTATGGCTACACCTTC.

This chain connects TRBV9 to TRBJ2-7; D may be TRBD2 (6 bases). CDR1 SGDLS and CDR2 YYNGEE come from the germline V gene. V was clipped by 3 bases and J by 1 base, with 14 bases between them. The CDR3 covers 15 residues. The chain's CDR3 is CASSARGGGSYEQYF. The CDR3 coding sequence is TGTGCCAGCAGCGCGAGGGGTGGGGGGTCCTACGAGCAGTACTTC.

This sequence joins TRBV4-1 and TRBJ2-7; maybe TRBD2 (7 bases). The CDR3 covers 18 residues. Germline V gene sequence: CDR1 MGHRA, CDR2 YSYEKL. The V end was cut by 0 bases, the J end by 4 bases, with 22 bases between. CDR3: CASSQDEGGAVSDYEQYF. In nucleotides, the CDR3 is TGCGCCAGCAGCCAAGATGAGGGGGGGGCCGTTTCGGATTACGAGCAGTACTTC.

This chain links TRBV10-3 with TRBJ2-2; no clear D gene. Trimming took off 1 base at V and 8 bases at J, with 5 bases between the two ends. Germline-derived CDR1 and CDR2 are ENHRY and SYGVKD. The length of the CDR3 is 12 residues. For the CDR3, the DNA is TGTGCCATCAGTGAGTTCGCGGGGGAGCTGTTTTTT. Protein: CAISEFAGELFF.

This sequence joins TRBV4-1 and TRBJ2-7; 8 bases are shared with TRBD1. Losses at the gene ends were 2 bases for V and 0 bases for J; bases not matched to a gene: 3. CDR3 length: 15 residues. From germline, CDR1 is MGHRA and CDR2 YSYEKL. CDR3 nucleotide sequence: TGCGCCAGCAGCCAAACGACAGGGGACTCCTACGAGCAGTACTTC. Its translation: CASSQTTGDSYEQYF.

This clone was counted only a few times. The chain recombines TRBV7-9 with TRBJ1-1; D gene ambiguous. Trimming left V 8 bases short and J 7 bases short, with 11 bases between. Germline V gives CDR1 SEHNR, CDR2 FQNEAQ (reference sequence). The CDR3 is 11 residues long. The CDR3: CASRRADEAFF. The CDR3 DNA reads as TGTGCCAGCCGACGCGCGGATGAAGCTTTCTTT.

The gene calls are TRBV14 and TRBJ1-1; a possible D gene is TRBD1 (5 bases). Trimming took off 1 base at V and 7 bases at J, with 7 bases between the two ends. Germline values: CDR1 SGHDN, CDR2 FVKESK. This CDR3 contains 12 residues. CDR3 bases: TGTGCCAGCAGCCAAGTCAGGGATGAAGCTTTCTTT. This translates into CASSQVRDEAFF.

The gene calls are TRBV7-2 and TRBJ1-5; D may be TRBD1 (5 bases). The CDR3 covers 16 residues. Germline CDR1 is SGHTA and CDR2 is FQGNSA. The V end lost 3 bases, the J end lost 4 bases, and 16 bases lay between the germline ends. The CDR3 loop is CASSFGGTAGNQPQHF. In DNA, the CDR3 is TGTGCCAGCAGCTTCGGGGGGACCGCTGGAAATCAGCCCCAGCATTTT.

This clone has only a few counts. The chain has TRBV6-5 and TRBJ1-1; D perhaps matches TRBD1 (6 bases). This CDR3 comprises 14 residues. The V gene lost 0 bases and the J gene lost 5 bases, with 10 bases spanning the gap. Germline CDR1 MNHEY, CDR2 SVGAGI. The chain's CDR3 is CASSYSGAGTEAFF. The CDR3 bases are TGTGCCAGCAGTTACTCGGGGGCTGGAACTGAAGCTTTCTTT.

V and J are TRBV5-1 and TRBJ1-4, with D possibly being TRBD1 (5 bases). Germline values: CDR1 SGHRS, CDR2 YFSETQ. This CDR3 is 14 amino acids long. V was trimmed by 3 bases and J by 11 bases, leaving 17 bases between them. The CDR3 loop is CASSSDSLRNKLFF. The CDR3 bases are TGCGCCAGCAGCTCAGACAGCCTACGGAACAAACTGTTTTTT.

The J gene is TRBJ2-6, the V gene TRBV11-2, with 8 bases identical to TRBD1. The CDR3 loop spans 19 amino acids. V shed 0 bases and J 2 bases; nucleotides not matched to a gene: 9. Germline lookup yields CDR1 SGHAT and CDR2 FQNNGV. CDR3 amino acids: CASSLDSGTGLPGANVLTF. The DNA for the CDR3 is TGTGCCAGCAGCTTAGATTCCGGGACAGGCTTGCCTGGGGCCAACGTCCTGACTTTC.

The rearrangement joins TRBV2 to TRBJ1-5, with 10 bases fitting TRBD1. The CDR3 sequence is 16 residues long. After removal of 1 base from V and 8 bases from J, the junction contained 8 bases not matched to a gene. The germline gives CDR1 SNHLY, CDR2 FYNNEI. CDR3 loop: CASSEGSRTGGEPQHF. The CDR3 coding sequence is TGTGCCAGCAGTGAAGGTTCTAGGACAGGGGGTGAGCCCCAGCATTTT.

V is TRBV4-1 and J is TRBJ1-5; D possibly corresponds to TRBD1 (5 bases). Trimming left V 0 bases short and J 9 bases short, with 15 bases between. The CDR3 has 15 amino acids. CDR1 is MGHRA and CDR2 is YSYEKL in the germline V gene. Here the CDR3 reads CASSQEGPRGLPQHF. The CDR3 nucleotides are TGCGCCAGCAGCCAAGAGGGCCCCCGGGGGTTGCCCCAGCATTTT.

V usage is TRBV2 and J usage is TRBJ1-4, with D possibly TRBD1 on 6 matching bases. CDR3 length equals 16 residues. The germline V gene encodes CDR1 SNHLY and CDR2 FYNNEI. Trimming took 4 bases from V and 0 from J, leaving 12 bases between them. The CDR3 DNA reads TGTGCCAGCAGTGGGACAGTCTCAGCAACTAATGAAAAACTGTTTTTT. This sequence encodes CASSGTVSATNEKLFF. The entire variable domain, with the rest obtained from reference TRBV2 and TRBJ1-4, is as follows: EPEVTQTPSHQVTQMGQEVILRCVPISNHLYFYWYRQILGQKVEFLVSFYNNEISEKSEIFDDQFSVERPDGSNFTLKIRSTKLEDSAMYFCASSGTVSATNEKLFFGSGTQLSVL.

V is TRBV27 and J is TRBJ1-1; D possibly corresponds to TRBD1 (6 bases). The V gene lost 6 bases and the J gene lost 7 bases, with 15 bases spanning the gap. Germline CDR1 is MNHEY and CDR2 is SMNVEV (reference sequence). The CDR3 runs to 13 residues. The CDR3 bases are TGTGCCAGCAGACCCCAGGGGCCGCGTGAAGCTTTCTTT. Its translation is CASRPQGPREAFF.

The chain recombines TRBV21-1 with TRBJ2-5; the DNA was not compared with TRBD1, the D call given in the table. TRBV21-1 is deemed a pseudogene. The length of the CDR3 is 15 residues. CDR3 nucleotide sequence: TGTGCCAGCAGCAAAGGTCGTGGGGGCAAAGAGACCCAGTACTTC. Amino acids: CASSKGRGGKETQYF.

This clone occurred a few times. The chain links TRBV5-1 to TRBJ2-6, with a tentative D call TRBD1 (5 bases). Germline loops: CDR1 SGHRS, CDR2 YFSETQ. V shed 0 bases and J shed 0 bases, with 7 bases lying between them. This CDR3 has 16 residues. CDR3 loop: CASSLGQTSGANVLTF. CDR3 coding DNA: TGCGCCAGCAGCTTGGGACAGACCTCTGGGGCCAACGTCCTGACTTTC.

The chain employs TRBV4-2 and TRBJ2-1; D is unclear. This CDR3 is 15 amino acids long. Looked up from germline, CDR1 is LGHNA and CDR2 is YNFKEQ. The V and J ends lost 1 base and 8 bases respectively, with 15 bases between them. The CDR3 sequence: CASSQAAQLGDEQFF. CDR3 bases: TGTGCCAGCAGCCAAGCGGCCCAGCTAGGCGATGAGCAGTTCTTC.

The chain's CDR3 is CASSPGTGAGEKLFF. The CDR3 nucleotides are TGTGCCAGCAGCCCCGGGACAGGGGCTGGAGAAAAACTGTTTTTT. The genes are TRBV11-2 and TRBJ1-4; 10 bases line up with TRBD1. CDR3 size: 15 residues. Per germline, CDR1 SGHAT and CDR2 FQNNGV. The V segment lost 5 bases and the J segment 8 bases; nucleotides outside the gene matches: 8. The variable domain in full, completed from reference TRBV11-2 and TRBJ1-4, reads EAGVAQSPRYKIIEKRQSVAFWCNPISGHATLYWYQQILGQGPKLLIQFQNNGVVDDSQLPKDRFSAERLKGVDSTLKIQPAKLEDSAVYLCASSPGTGAGEKLFFGSGTQLSVL.